This T cell receptor beta chain stems from a study of Ad26.COV2.S vaccination and SARS-CoV-2 variants. The CDR3 contains 15 residues. The germline V gene has CDR1 MNHEY and CDR2 SVGEGT. With 2 bases clipped from V and 7 bases from J, the junction kept 11 bases outside the gene matches. Clones were sequenced by immunoSEQ multiplex PCR, and TCRdb holds only the in-frame ones, with some missing. The table includes about 350,000 clones, 90% to 95% detected once. This receptor was obtained from a human donor who had recovered from COVID-19. Sequenced material: peripheral blood, taken after recovery from COVID-19. This rearrangement joins TRBV6-2 or TRBV6-3 to TRBJ2-7; 7 positions match TRBD2. CDR3 DNA: TGTGCCAGCAGTTACCAGAGGCGGGGGAGCTTGGAGCAGTACTTC. Translating it yields CASSYQRRGSLEQYF.